The present TCR beta chain was sequenced within a study of T cell responses to AZD1222 COVID-19 vaccine. Germline values: CDR1 MDHEN, CDR2 SYDVKM. Trimming left V 6 bases short and J 5 bases short, with 2 bases between. This CDR3 spans 10 amino acids. About this clone: What it binds is not known.

Study observations and caveats: Unmutated regions of variants are reportedly targeted by nearly half of spike-specific TCRs. A mostly white British donor set with more females was recruited, and clonal diversity was possibly underestimated. Without day 14 samples, only post-peak T cell repertoires were studied.

TCRdb's table, derived via immunoSEQ multiplex PCR, lists solely in-frame clones and lacks some. The sample yields 190,000 or so clones, 88% seen once. The receptor was isolated from an adult who received the AZD1222 COVID-19 vaccine. The J gene is TRBJ2-1, the V gene TRBV28; D remains unclear. This material consisted of peripheral blood, taken 28 days after the second AZD1222 dose. CDR3 protein: CASSDNEQFF. CDR3 nucleotide sequence: TGTGCCAGCAGCGACAATGAGCAGTTCTTC.